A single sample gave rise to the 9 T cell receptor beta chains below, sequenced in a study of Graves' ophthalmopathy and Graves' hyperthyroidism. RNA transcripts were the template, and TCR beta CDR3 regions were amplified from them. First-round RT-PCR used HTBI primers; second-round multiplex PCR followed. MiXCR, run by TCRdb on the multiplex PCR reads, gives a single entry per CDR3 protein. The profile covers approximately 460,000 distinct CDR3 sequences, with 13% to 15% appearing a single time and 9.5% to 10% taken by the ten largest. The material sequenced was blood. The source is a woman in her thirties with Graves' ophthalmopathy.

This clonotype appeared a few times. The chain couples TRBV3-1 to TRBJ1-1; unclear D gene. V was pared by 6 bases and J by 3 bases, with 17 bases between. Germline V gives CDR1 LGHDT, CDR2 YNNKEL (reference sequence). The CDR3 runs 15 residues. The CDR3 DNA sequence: TGTGCCAGCAGACCGACCGGGCGTGTGGACACTGAAGCTTTCTTT. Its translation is CASRPTGRVDTEAFF.

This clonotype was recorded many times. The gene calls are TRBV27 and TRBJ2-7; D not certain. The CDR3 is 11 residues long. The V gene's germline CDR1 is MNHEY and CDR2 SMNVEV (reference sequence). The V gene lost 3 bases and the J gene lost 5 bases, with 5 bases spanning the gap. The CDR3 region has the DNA TGTGCCAGCAGTTTTCGGCACGAGCAGTACTTC. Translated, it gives CASSFRHEQYF.

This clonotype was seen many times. CDR3 loop: CASSERASGANVLTF. The CDR3 DNA reads as TGTGCCAGCAGTGAACGAGCGTCAGGGGCCAACGTCCTGACTTTC. V is TRBV6-1 and J is TRBJ2-6; the D is unclear. CDR1 and CDR2 (germline): MNHNS, SASEGT. V lost 2 bases and J lost 4, with 9 bases in between. The CDR3 covers 15 residues.

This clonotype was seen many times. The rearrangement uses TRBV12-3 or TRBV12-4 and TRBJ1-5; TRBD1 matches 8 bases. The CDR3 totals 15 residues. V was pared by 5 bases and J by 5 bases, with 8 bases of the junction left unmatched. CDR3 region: CASSGTGGVHQPQHF. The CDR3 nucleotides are TGTGCCAGCAGTGGGACAGGTGGGGTCCATCAGCCCCAGCATTTT.

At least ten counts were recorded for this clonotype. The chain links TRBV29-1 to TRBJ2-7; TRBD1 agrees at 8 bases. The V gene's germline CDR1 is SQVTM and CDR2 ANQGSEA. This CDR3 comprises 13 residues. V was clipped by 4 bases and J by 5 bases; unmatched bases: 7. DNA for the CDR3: TGCAGCGTTGCAGGGGGCGAGGTCCACGAGCAGTACTTC. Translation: CSVAGGEVHEQYF.

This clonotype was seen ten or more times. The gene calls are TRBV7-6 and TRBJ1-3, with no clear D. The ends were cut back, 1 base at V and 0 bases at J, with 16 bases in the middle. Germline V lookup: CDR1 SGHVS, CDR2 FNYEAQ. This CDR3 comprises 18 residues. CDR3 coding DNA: TGTGCCAGCAGCTTAGTCGCGGCAGCCTTATACTCTGGAAACACCATATATTTT. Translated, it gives CASSLVAAALYSGNTIYF.

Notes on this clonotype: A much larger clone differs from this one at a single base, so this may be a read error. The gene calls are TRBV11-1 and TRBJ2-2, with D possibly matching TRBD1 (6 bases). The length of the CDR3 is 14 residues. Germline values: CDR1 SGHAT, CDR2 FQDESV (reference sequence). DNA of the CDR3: TGTGCCCGCAGGGACACCCCGAACACCGGGGAGCTGTTTTTT. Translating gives CARRDTPNTGELFF.

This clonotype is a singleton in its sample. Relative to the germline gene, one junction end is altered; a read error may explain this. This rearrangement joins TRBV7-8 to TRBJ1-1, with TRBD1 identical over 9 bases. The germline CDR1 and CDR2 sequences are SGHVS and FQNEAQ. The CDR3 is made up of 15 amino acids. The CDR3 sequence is CASSPGQGENTEACF. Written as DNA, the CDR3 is TGTGCCAGCAGCCCGGGACAGGGAGAGAACACTGAAGCTTGCTTT.

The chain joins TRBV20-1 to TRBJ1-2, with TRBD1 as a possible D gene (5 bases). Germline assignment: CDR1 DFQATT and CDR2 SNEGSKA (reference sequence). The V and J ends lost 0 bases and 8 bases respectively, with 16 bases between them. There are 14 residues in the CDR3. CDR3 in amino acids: CSARDRRGNWGYTF. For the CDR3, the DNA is TGCAGTGCTAGAGATCGGCGGGGGAATTGGGGCTACACCTTC.